The sequence of this TCR beta chain was determined in a study of blood T cell repertoires in COVID-19. Study-wide context: Sites across the United States, Italy and Spain contributed samples from acute and convalescent COVID-19. Sample material is recorded as cDNA or gDNA derived from T cells, B-cell-depleted T cells, or PBMCs.

V lost 6 bases and J lost 7, with 15 bases in between. The CDR3 runs 13 residues. As handled by the study authors: Amplifying reference gene primers gave estimates of nucleated cell counts. Some clones are missing from TCRdb's copy, which holds only in-frame ones; the method was immunoSEQ multiplex PCR. V, J and clone size are those of that table, while D and trimming were read from the DNA. The sample holds about 100,000 clones, approximately 81% seen once. The V gene is TRBV12-3 or TRBV12-4, the J gene TRBJ1-1; perhaps TRBD1 as D (6 bases). Sequencing used peripheral blood. The TCR was taken from a human donor in a cohort sampled during active COVID-19. CDR3 sequence reads: CASRPGQHFEAFF. The CDR3 nucleotides are TGTGCCAGCAGACCCGGACAGCATTTTGAAGCTTTCTTT.